This is a list of T cell receptor beta chains from one sample in a study of cytomegalovirus exposure and HLA in healthy donors. Profiled with immunoSEQ multiplex PCR; TCRdb holds only in-frame clones, not every one. Of about 240,000 clones listed, about 86% are singletons. The sequenced sample was PBMCs. The source of these receptors is a woman aged 55 to 70 in good health and CMV-seropositive. Each CDR3 is given with its conserved first and last residue. The D gene is left open where the match is weak. Clone size is given for some rows only: seen once, a few or many times, or a class if the clone is expanded.

TRBV6-1,NA,NA,TRBJ2-1,TGTGCCAGCAGGCTAGCTAAACTTAATGAGCAGTTCTTC,CASRLAKLNEQFF
TRBV12-5,NA,NA,TRBJ1-2,TGTGCTAGTGCTACGACCGGCACAGGCCTTTATGGCTACACCTTC,CASATTGTGLYGYTF
TRBV19,NA,NA,TRBJ2-2,TGTGCCAGTAGTATAGAGGCGGTTGCCGGGGAGCTGTTTTTT,CASSIEAVAGELFF
TRBV28,NA,NA,TRBJ1-1,TGTGCCAGCAGACCCGGTGGGACAATCACTGAAGCTTTCTTT,CASRPGGTITEAFF
TRBV7-9,NA,NA,TRBJ2-2,TGTTCCAGCAGCTTAACGGGAGACCCCCCCGGGGAGCTGTTTTTT,CSSSLTGDPPGELFF
TRBV16,TRBD2,NA,TRBJ2-3,TGTGCCAGCAGCCTACCGGGACTAGCGGGGAGTATTAAATCCTTCACAGATACGCAGTATTTT,CASSLPGLAGSIKSFTDTQYF
TRBV10-2,TRBD2,NA,TRBJ2-7,TGCGCCAGCAGTCAAGGGTTTCTAGCGGGAAAAATTTACGAGCAGTACTTC,CASSQGFLAGKIYEQYF
TRBV27,NA,NA,TRBJ2-1,TGTGCCAGCAGGAACTCTCTAGCCCACAATGAGCAGTTCTTC,CASRNSLAHNEQFF
TRBV19,NA,NA,TRBJ2-3,TGTGCCAGTAGTGAGGGCGGCCCCACAGATACGCAGTATTTT,CASSEGGPTDTQYF
TRBV5-1,TRBD1,few,TRBJ2-5,TGCGCCAGCCGACAGGGACAAGAGACCCAGTACTTC,CASRQGQETQYF
TRBV28,TRBD1,NA,TRBJ1-1,TGTGCCAGCAGCACGACAGGGATCGGGGACACTGAAGCTTTCTTT,CASSTTGIGDTEAFF
TRBV7-3,NA,few,TRBJ2-3,TGTGCCAGCAGCTTATGGGGGACAAACACAGATACGCAGTATTTT,CASSLWGTNTDTQYF
TRBV5-4,TRBD1,NA,TRBJ2-1,TGTGCCAGCAGCTTGGTAGGGACAGTACTCTGGAATGAGCAGGTCTTC,CASSLVGTVLWNEQVF
TRBV11-2,TRBD1,NA,TRBJ1-1,TGTGCCAGCAGCTTAGACCGACAGGGGGCCGACACTGAAGTTTTCTTT,CASSLDRQGADTEVFF
TRBV30,TRBD2,NA,TRBJ2-2,TGTGCCTGGACCCGCTTGTGGAGGGAGGGGACCGGGGAGCTGTTTTTT,CAWTRLWREGTGELFF
TRBV6-1,TRBD2,NA,TRBJ2-1,TGTGCCAGCAGTGGAGGGACTAGCGAGTACAATGAGCAGTTCTTC,CASSGGTSEYNEQFF
TRBV4-1,NA,NA,TRBJ2-7,TGCGCCAGCAGCCAAGTAGGGGAATCCTACGAGCAGTACTTC,CASSQVGESYEQYF
TRBV5-5,TRBD1,NA,TRBJ1-2,TGTGCCAGCAGCTTTGGCCCCCGGGACAGGGGGCCTGGCTACACCTTC,CASSFGPRDRGPGYTF
TRBV6-6,NA,NA,TRBJ2-3,TGTGCCAGCAGTTATGGGACTCTTGCTGGCACAGATACGCAGTATTTT,CASSYGTLAGTDTQYF
TRBV25-1,NA,NA,TRBJ1-3,TGTGCCAGCAGTGATCCCCCCCAAACAGGTTCTGGAAACACCATATATTTT,CASSDPPQTGSGNTIYF
TRBV19,NA,NA,TRBJ1-5,TGTGCCAGTAGTTCCAGGGCTAGGAGCAATCAGCCCCAGCATTTT,CASSSRARSNQPQHF
TRBV19,NA,NA,TRBJ2-7,TGTGCCAGTAGTGGAGTCCCGTATTCGTCGGGGATCCGTCCGAGAGAGCAGTACTTC,CASSGVPYSSGIRPREQYF
TRBV15,TRBD1,NA,TRBJ2-7,TGTGCCACCAGCAGAGGCCAGACAGGGGGCTACGAGCAGTACTTC,CATSRGQTGGYEQYF
TRBV5-4,TRBD1,few,TRBJ1-2,TGTGCCAGCAGCTTGGCGGGCAGGGACAGGGGGACAAGGGGCTACACCTTC,CASSLAGRDRGTRGYTF
TRBV5-1,TRBD2,NA,TRBJ2-1,TGCGCCAGCAACGAACGAGCGGGAGATGTTACGAATGAGCAGTTCTTC,CASNERAGDVTNEQFF
TRBV28,NA,few,TRBJ2-3,TGTGCCAGCAGTCTCCTGATGGGAGCTACAGATACGCAGTATTTT,CASSLLMGATDTQYF
TRBV19,NA,NA,TRBJ1-1,TGTGCCAGTAGTCTCCGCCGGGGGGGCGGGAACACTGAAGCTTTCTTT,CASSLRRGGGNTEAFF
TRBV9,TRBD2,NA,TRBJ2-3,TGTGCCAGCAGCGTAGATTGGGGGGGGAGCGCAGATACGCAGTATTTT,CASSVDWGGSADTQYF
TRBV5-1,NA,NA,TRBJ1-4,TGCGCCAGCAGCTTGGGGTTAGGGACAAAGGTTAATGAAAAACTGTTTTTT,CASSLGLGTKVNEKLFF
TRBV6-5,NA,NA,TRBJ2-3,TGTGCCAGCAGTTACAACGCGGGGCCTTCAGATACGCAGTATTTT,CASSYNAGPSDTQYF
TRBV7-2,TRBD1,NA,TRBJ2-7,TGTGCCAGCAGCCAAGGCCCATACAGGGGGGCGTACGAGCAGTACTTC,CASSQGPYRGAYEQYF
TRBV2,TRBD1,NA,TRBJ2-5,TGTGCCAGCATTCCCGGGACAGGGGGCGCCGAGACCCAGTACTTC,CASIPGTGGAETQYF
TRBV7-9,TRBD1,once,TRBJ1-3,TGTGCCAGCAGCTTAGGAAAGTCAGGGGGGACTGGAAACACCATATATTTT,CASSLGKSGGTGNTIYF
TRBV5-1,NA,NA,TRBJ1-2,TGCGCCAGCAGCTTGGAGAGGTCTGACTATGGCTACACCTTC,CASSLERSDYGYTF
TRBV28,TRBD1,NA,TRBJ1-1,TGTGCCAGCACCCAGACAGGGTGGCATGCTTTCTTT,CASTQTGWHAFF
TRBV7-8,TRBD2,NA,TRBJ2-1,TGTGCCAGCAGCCCTCAGACTAGCTTTGGGGAGCAGTTCTTC,CASSPQTSFGEQFF
TRBV19,TRBD1,NA,TRBJ1-2,TGTGCCAGTAGTACCCCGGGACAGGGAAATTATGGCTACACCTTC,CASSTPGQGNYGYTF
TRBV4-1,NA,NA,TRBJ2-2,TGCGCCAGCAGCCCCCGAGGACATTCCTCTACCTACACCGGGGAGCTGTTTTTT,CASSPRGHSSTYTGELFF
TRBV28,TRBD1,NA,TRBJ1-3,TGTGCCAGCAGTGAGAGCAGGGGGCGTGGAAACACCATATATTTT,CASSESRGRGNTIYF
TRBV19,TRBD1,NA,TRBJ1-5,TGTGCCAGTAATACAGGGGAGAGCAATCAGCCCCAGCATTTT,CASNTGESNQPQHF
TRBV19,NA,NA,TRBJ1-1,TGTGCCAGTAGTGACACCATGAACACTGAAGCTTTCTTT,CASSDTMNTEAFF
TRBV28,TRBD1,NA,TRBJ1-4,TGTGCCACCTGGACAGGGCTTAATGAAAAACTGTTTTTT,CATWTGLNEKLFF
TRBV4-2,TRBD1,NA,TRBJ2-6,TGTGCCAGCAGGGGCGGGACAGGGGGCTCTGGGGCCAACGTCCTGACTTTC,CASRGGTGGSGANVLTF
TRBV29-1,TRBD2,NA,TRBJ2-2,TGCAGCGTTGAAGATGGGACTACAACCGGGGAGCTGTTTTTT,CSVEDGTTTGELFF
TRBV4-1,TRBD1,NA,TRBJ2-7,TGCGCCAGCAGCCAAGAAACGGGACAGGGTAACGAGCAGTACTTC,CASSQETGQGNEQYF
TRBV2,TRBD1,NA,TRBJ1-3,TGTGCCAGCAGGAGAACCAGGGGGATCCCTGGAAACACCATATATTTT,CASRRTRGIPGNTIYF
TRBV23-1,TRBD1,NA,TRBJ2-7,TGCGCCAGCAGTCCCCAGGCCAGAGACAGGGGGATGTGCGAGCAGTACTTC,CASSPQARDRGMCEQYF
TRBV7-2,TRBD1,NA,TRBJ2-7,TGTGCCAGCAGCCCTAGGACAGGGGGCTTAAACGAGCAGTACTTC,CASSPRTGGLNEQYF
TRBV5-1,TRBD2,NA,TRBJ2-1,TGCGCCAGCAGGCCACCGGGACTAGCGGGAGACGGTGAGCAGTTCTTC,CASRPPGLAGDGEQFF
TRBV27,NA,once,TRBJ2-7,TGTGCCAGCAGCCACGGGACTTCCTACGAGCAGTACTTC,CASSHGTSYEQYF
TRBV5-1,NA,NA,TRBJ2-7,TGCGCCAGCTTCAGGACAGAGGACGAGCAGTACTTC,CASFRTEDEQYF
TRBV28,TRBD2,NA,TRBJ2-1,TGTGCCAGCAGTTTAAGGGGGCTAGCGGGAGGATCCTCCTACAATGAGCAGTTCTTC,CASSLRGLAGGSSYNEQFF
TRBV7-9,TRBD1,NA,TRBJ2-5,TGTGCCAGCAGTCCAGGGGGCCCAGGAGAGACCCAGTACTTC,CASSPGGPGETQYF